These T cell receptor beta chains were read from a single sample in a study of CD4 T cells in relation to SARS-CoV-2 and coronaviruses. The table came from immunoSEQ multiplex PCR; TCRdb's copy has only in-frame clones and leaves some out. Seen here are 20,000 to 25,000 clones, just under 70% observed once, and the top ten hold roughly 19%. No antigens are known for them. The sample taken for sequencing was CD4+ T cells from PBMCs, cultured in vitro. These receptors all stem from a human donor in good health. Both conserved end residues are part of each CDR3. A D gene is named only where the DNA matches it firmly. Only part of the rows carry a size: once, few, many, or a class if the clone is expanded.

d_call: -
v_call: TRBV24-1
j_call: TRBJ2-7
clone_size: few
cdr3_aa: CATPRTSWGRPNFIYEQYF
cdr3_nt: TGTGCCACCCCGCGAACTTCGTGGGGGCGACCGAATTTTATCTACGAGCAGTACTTC

d_call: TRBD1
v_call: TRBV11-2
j_call: TRBJ2-7
clone_size: -
cdr3_aa: CASSPWTGGKDEQYF
cdr3_nt: TGTGCCAGCAGCCCATGGACAGGGGGCAAGGACGAGCAGTACTTC

d_call: TRBD2
v_call: TRBV7-9
j_call: TRBJ2-1
clone_size: -
cdr3_aa: CASSFSGTSNEQFF
cdr3_nt: TGTGCCAGCAGCTTCTCCGGGACTAGCAATGAGCAGTTCTTC

d_call: TRBD1
v_call: TRBV6-5
j_call: TRBJ2-3
clone_size: once
cdr3_aa: CASSILGGADTQYF
cdr3_nt: TGTGCCAGCAGCATCCTAGGGGGCGCAGATACGCAGTATTTT

d_call: TRBD1
v_call: TRBV14
j_call: TRBJ1-1
clone_size: -
cdr3_aa: CASSQYRGTYPENEAFF
cdr3_nt: TGTGCCAGCAGCCAGTACAGGGGGACGTATCCCGAAAACGAAGCTTTCTTT

d_call: -
v_call: TRBV5-1
j_call: TRBJ2-6
clone_size: -
cdr3_aa: CASSQMSGANVLTF
cdr3_nt: TGCGCCAGCAGTCAGATGTCTGGGGCCAACGTCCTGACTTTC

d_call: -
v_call: TRBV4-1
j_call: TRBJ1-5
clone_size: -
cdr3_aa: CASSQSLVGGVGQPQHF
cdr3_nt: TGCGCCAGCAGCCAATCCCTCGTGGGGGGGGTGGGTCAGCCCCAGCATTTT

d_call: TRBD1
v_call: TRBV28
j_call: TRBJ2-7
clone_size: once
cdr3_aa: CASSSGDRVGEQYF
cdr3_nt: TGTGCCAGCAGTTCCGGGGACAGGGTGGGGGAGCAGTACTTC

d_call: -
v_call: TRBV7-3
j_call: TRBJ1-3
clone_size: -
cdr3_aa: CASSLGPPTSGNTIYF
cdr3_nt: TGTGCCAGCAGCTTAGGGCCACCGACCTCTGGAAACACCATATATTTT

d_call: -
v_call: TRBV3-1/TRBV3-2
j_call: TRBJ2-1
clone_size: -
cdr3_aa: CASSQEVGLTYNEQFF
cdr3_nt: TGTGCCAGCAGCCAAGAGGTTGGGCTAACCTACAATGAGCAGTTCTTC

d_call: -
v_call: TRBV19
j_call: TRBJ1-2
clone_size: -
cdr3_aa: CASSIRGGAGYTF
cdr3_nt: TGTGCCAGTAGTATCCGGGGGGGCGCTGGCTACACCTTC

d_call: -
v_call: TRBV6-2/TRBV6-3
j_call: TRBJ2-7
clone_size: few
cdr3_aa: CASSNFGVNEQYF
cdr3_nt: TGTGCCAGCAGTAATTTCGGGGTCAACGAGCAGTACTTC

d_call: -
v_call: TRBV29-1
j_call: TRBJ1-5
clone_size: -
cdr3_aa: CSVESGRVPQHF
cdr3_nt: TGCAGCGTTGAATCAGGACGGGTGCCCCAGCATTTT

d_call: -
v_call: TRBV11-1
j_call: TRBJ2-7
clone_size: -
cdr3_aa: CASSLGAVLGYEQYF
cdr3_nt: TGTGCCAGCAGCTTGGGTGCGGTCCTAGGATACGAGCAGTACTTC

d_call: -
v_call: TRBV9
j_call: TRBJ1-2
clone_size: few
cdr3_aa: CASSVASANYGYTF
cdr3_nt: TGTGCCAGCAGCGTAGCGAGCGCTAACTATGGCTACACCTTC

d_call: -
v_call: TRBV19
j_call: TRBJ1-1
clone_size: -
cdr3_aa: CASSTGTVNTEAFF
cdr3_nt: TGTGCCAGTAGTACCGGGACCGTGAACACTGAAGCTTTCTTT

d_call: -
v_call: TRBV7-6
j_call: TRBJ2-5
clone_size: -
cdr3_aa: CASSLGPTAREAQYF
cdr3_nt: TGTGCCAGCAGCTTAGGCCCTACGGCCCGCGAGGCCCAGTACTTC

d_call: TRBD1
v_call: TRBV5-1
j_call: TRBJ1-1
clone_size: -
cdr3_aa: CASSFGQGGWDTEAFF
cdr3_nt: TGCGCCAGCAGCTTCGGACAGGGAGGATGGGACACTGAAGCTTTCTTT

d_call: -
v_call: TRBV7-2
j_call: TRBJ1-1
clone_size: once
cdr3_aa: CASSLDSNTEAFF
cdr3_nt: TGTGCCAGCAGCCTGGACAGTAACACTGAAGCTTTCTTT

d_call: -
v_call: TRBV19
j_call: TRBJ1-1
clone_size: -
cdr3_aa: CASSIQGANTEAFF
cdr3_nt: TGTGCCAGTAGTATTCAAGGGGCGAACACTGAAGCTTTCTTT

d_call: -
v_call: TRBV3-1/TRBV3-2
j_call: TRBJ2-3
clone_size: -
cdr3_aa: CASIYGVGGQGTDTQYF
cdr3_nt: TGTGCCAGCATCTATGGGGTGGGGGGGCAGGGCACAGATACGCAGTATTTT

d_call: TRBD2
v_call: TRBV7-9
j_call: TRBJ2-7
clone_size: -
cdr3_aa: CASSSPMGEGRGSYEQYF
cdr3_nt: TGTGCCAGCAGCTCGCCAATGGGGGAGGGTAGGGGATCCTACGAGCAGTACTTC

d_call: TRBD1
v_call: TRBV5-1
j_call: TRBJ2-2
clone_size: once
cdr3_aa: CASSLGGQGASVNTGELFF
cdr3_nt: TGCGCCAGCAGCTTGGGGGGACAGGGGGCGTCGGTGAACACCGGGGAGCTGTTTTTT

d_call: -
v_call: TRBV11-2
j_call: TRBJ2-5
clone_size: few
cdr3_aa: CASSLDSTVPQYF
cdr3_nt: TGTGCCAGCAGCTTAGATTCGACGGTGCCCCAGTACTTC

d_call: -
v_call: TRBV18
j_call: TRBJ2-7
clone_size: few
cdr3_aa: CASSPPGVAEQYF
cdr3_nt: TGTGCCAGCTCACCACCGGGTGTTGCTGAGCAGTACTTC

d_call: TRBD1
v_call: TRBV5-1
j_call: TRBJ2-1
clone_size: -
cdr3_aa: CASSSGQGSNEQFF
cdr3_nt: TGCGCCAGCAGTTCTGGACAGGGGTCCAATGAGCAGTTCTTC

d_call: -
v_call: TRBV6-2/TRBV6-3
j_call: TRBJ2-7
clone_size: -
cdr3_aa: CASSSQGANEQYF
cdr3_nt: TGTGCCAGCAGTTCCCAGGGAGCGAACGAGCAGTACTTC

d_call: TRBD1
v_call: TRBV18
j_call: TRBJ2-6
clone_size: -
cdr3_aa: CASSPLPRDRLFSGANVLTF
cdr3_nt: TGTGCCAGCTCACCTCTACCCCGGGACAGGCTATTCTCTGGGGCCAACGTCCTGACTTTC

d_call: -
v_call: TRBV7-9
j_call: TRBJ2-1
clone_size: -
cdr3_aa: CASSLNGYNEQFF
cdr3_nt: TGTGCCAGCAGCTTAAACGGTTACAATGAGCAGTTCTTC